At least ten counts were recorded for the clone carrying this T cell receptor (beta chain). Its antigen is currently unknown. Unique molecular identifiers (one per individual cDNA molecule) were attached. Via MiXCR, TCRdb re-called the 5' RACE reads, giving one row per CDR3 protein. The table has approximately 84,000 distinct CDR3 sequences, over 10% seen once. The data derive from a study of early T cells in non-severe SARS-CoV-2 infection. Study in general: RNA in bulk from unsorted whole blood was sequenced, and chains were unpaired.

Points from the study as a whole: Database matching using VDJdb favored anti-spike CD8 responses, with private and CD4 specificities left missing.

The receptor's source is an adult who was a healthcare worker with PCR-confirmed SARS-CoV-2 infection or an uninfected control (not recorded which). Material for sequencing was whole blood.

CDR3 nucleotide sequence: TGCAGTGCTGGCGCCGGAAGCACAGATACGCAGTATTTT. This sequence encodes CSAGAGSTDTQYF. The chain carries TRBV20-1 and TRBJ2-3; D gene unclear. CDR3 length equals 13 residues. Germline V lookup: CDR1 DFQATT, CDR2 SNEGSKA (reference sequence). V was cut by 5 bases and J by 0 bases, with 9 bases left in between.